A single sample is the source of the 20 T cell receptor beta chains below, sequenced in a study of shared clonotypes between healthy human individuals. The protocol was immunoSEQ multiplex PCR, while the TCRdb copy is restricted to in-frame clones and leaves out a portion. The sample contains 500,000 to 650,000 clones, around 77% of which appear only once. The sequenced sample consisted of PBMCs. The receptor source for this set is a woman in her forties in good health. Some clones in this sample may be carry-over from other donors' samples.

This clone has only a few counts. The V and J genes are TRBV25-1 and TRBJ1-4; possibly TRBD1 for D (6 bases). CDR3 length: 15 residues. The germline V gene has CDR1 MGHDK and CDR2 SYGVNS. V lost 8 bases, J lost 0 bases, and 13 bases lay in between. CDR3 sequence: CASGGRDATNEKLFF. In DNA form, the CDR3 reads TGTGCCAGCGGGGGCAGAGATGCAACTAATGAAAAACTGTTTTTT.

The chain combines TRBV14 with TRBJ2-7; 7 bases match TRBD2. The CDR3 totals 15 residues. V dropped 3 bases and J dropped 3; count of bases not matched to a gene: 8. Germline lookup yields CDR1 SGHDN and CDR2 FVKESK. The CDR3 DNA sequence: TGTGCCAGCAGCCATGGGGGGAGGGCCCACTACGAGCAGTACTTC. This sequence encodes CASSHGGRAHYEQYF.

The chain joins TRBV5-6 to TRBJ2-5; perhaps TRBD1 as D (5 bases). With 3 bases removed from V and 0 bases from J, the gap between germline ends came to 6 bases. In germline, CDR1 is SGHDT, CDR2 YYEEEE. The length of the CDR3 is 13 residues. The CDR3 DNA reads as TGTGCCAGCAGCTGGGGCTACCAAGAGACCCAGTACTTC. The encoded protein is CASSWGYQETQYF. Drawing the rest from reference TRBV5-6 and TRBJ2-5, the complete variable domain is DAGVTQSPTHLIKTRGQQVTLRCSPKSGHDTVSWYQQALGQGPQFIFQYYEEEERQRGNFPDRFSGHQFPNYSSELNVNALLLGDSALYLCASSWGYQETQYFGPGTRLLVL.

The CDR3, as DNA: TGCGCCAGCAGCCAAGATTTCAGGCAAGAGACCCAGTACTTC. Protein: CASSQDFRQETQYF. This chain uses TRBV4-1 with TRBJ2-5; D unclear. CDR3 size: 14 residues. Germline V gene data show CDR1 as MGHRA and CDR2 as YSYEKL. V was pared by 0 bases and J by 2 bases, with 7 bases between.

The genes are TRBV6-1 and TRBJ1-2; a possible D gene is TRBD1 (6 bases). The CDR3 runs 12 residues. From germline, CDR1 is MNHNS and CDR2 SASEGT. V gave up 7 bases and J gave up 4 bases, with 10 bases separating them. CDR3 DNA sequence: TGTGCCAGCACCCAGGACAGCTATGGCTACACCTTC. Residues: CASTQDSYGYTF.

A remark on this clone: Distinct nucleotide sequences in the sample also encode this CDR3. V and J are TRBV18 and TRBJ2-5; 7 bases match TRBD2. This CDR3 contains 13 residues. The V and J ends lost 2 bases and 4 bases, in that order; junction bases with no gene match: 1. CDR1 and CDR2 (germline): KGHSH, LQKENI. The CDR3 here is CASSPREGETQYF. CDR3 coding DNA: TGTGCCAGCTCACCAAGGGAGGGAGAGACCCAGTACTTC.

V is TRBV28 and J is TRBJ2-5; 9 bases fit TRBD1. The junction had 6 bases not matched to a gene; V was cut back by 5 bases and J by 5 bases. Germline loops: CDR1 MDHEN, CDR2 SYDVKM. CDR3 length: 14 residues. The CDR3 bases are TGTGCCAGCAGTAACAGGGGGCGGGAGGAGACCCAGTACTTC. Its translation: CASSNRGREETQYF. Using reference TRBV28 and TRBJ2-5 for the parts outside the CDR3, the full variable domain is DVKVTQSSRYLVKRTGEKVFLECVQDMDHENMFWYRQDPGLGLRLIYFSYDVKMKEKGDIPEGYSVSREKKERFSLILESASTNQTSMYLCASSNRGREETQYFGPGTRLLVL.

The chain links TRBV30 to TRBJ1-5; 9 nucleotides match TRBD1. Germline CDR1 is GTSNPN and CDR2 is SVGIG (reference sequence). Losses at the gene ends were 4 bases for V and 0 bases for J; bases not matched to a gene: 7. The CDR3 spans 16 residues. The CDR3 DNA is TGTGCCTGGACGATCGGACAGGGGTATAGCAATCAGCCCCAGCATTTT. This gives the protein CAWTIGQGYSNQPQHF.

This clone was seen once. The rearrangement links TRBV28 to TRBJ2-5; tentatively, D is TRBD2 (5 bases). The germline V and J ends were trimmed by 1 base and 5 bases, with 11 bases remaining between them. Germline CDR1 MDHEN, CDR2 SYDVKM. The CDR3 has 14 residues. CDR3 nucleotide sequence: TGTGCCAGCAGTTTATCGGCGGAGGTGGAGACCCAGTACTTC. Protein: CASSLSAEVETQYF.

The chain uses TRBV7-8 and TRBJ2-1; D gene uncertain. Trimming took 5 bases from V and 4 from J, leaving 12 bases between them. In germline, CDR1 is SGHVS, CDR2 FQNEAQ. The CDR3 is made up of 14 amino acids. CDR3 DNA sequence: TGTGCCAGCAGCATCGGCGAGTCATACAATGAGCAGTTCTTC. Encoded protein: CASSIGESYNEQFF.

V gene TRBV6-1 combines with J gene TRBJ2-7, with 8 bases fitting TRBD2. Trimming cost V 3 bases and J 5 bases; bases outside gene matches: 9. In germline, CDR1 is MNHNS, CDR2 SASEGT. The CDR3 covers 15 residues. This CDR3 reads CASSETGGPQDEQYF. CDR3 coding DNA: TGTGCCAGCAGTGAGACGGGAGGGCCTCAGGACGAGCAGTACTTC.

The CDR3 region is CASSAPPNEQFF. CDR3 in DNA: TGTGCCAGCAGCGCCCCTCCTAATGAGCAGTTCTTC. This sequence joins TRBV9 and TRBJ2-1; no firm D call. CDR1 is SGDLS and CDR2 is YYNGEE in the germline V gene. The V and J ends lost 3 bases and 7 bases respectively, with 8 bases between them. The CDR3 is made up of 12 amino acids.

The J gene is TRBJ2-5, the V gene TRBV7-3; 7 positions match TRBD1. After removal of 2 bases from V and 5 bases from J, the junction contained 8 bases not matched to a gene. CDR3 length: 15 amino acids. Germline values: CDR1 SGHTA, CDR2 FQGTGA. This CDR3 reads CASSLLGGADETQYF. As DNA, the CDR3 is TGTGCCAGCAGCTTATTAGGGGGCGCGGATGAGACCCAGTACTTC. The complete variable domain, with remaining parts taken from reference TRBV7-3 and TRBJ2-5, reads GAGVSQTPSNKVTEKGKYVELRCDPISGHTALYWYRQSLGQGPEFLIYFQGTGAADDSGLPNDRFFAVRPEGSVSTLKIQRTERGDSAVYLCASSLLGGADETQYFGPGTRLLVL.

V is TRBV6-6 and J is TRBJ2-1; tentative D call: TRBD2 (6 bases). Per the germline V gene, CDR1 is MNHNY and CDR2 is SVGAGI (reference sequence). CDR3 length: 15 amino acids. V was shortened by 2 bases and J by 0 bases, with 8 bases between the two germline ends. The CDR3 is CASSYAGSSYNEQFF. CDR3 DNA sequence: TGTGCCAGCAGTTACGCGGGGAGCTCCTACAATGAGCAGTTCTTC.

This clone has more than one count but fewer than ten. The rearrangement uses TRBV9 and TRBJ1-5; 10 positions match TRBD1. The V gene end was trimmed by 4 bases and the J gene end by 7 bases; junction bases not matched to a gene: 8. Germline values: CDR1 SGDLS, CDR2 YYNGEE. There are 15 residues in the CDR3. The CDR3 DNA follows: TGTGCCAGCAGCTCGGAACCGGGACAGGGGCAGCCCCAGCATTTT. Protein: CASSSEPGQGQPQHF.

The chain recombines TRBV6-5 with TRBJ1-3, with D unresolved. The CDR3 loop spans 16 amino acids. Germline assignment: CDR1 MNHEY and CDR2 SVGAGI. Trimming shortened V by 4 bases and J by 2 bases, and 15 bases separated the two germline ends. CDR3 amino acids: CASSSRPLGTGNTIYF. For the CDR3, the DNA is TGTGCCAGCAGTTCACGTCCCCTAGGTACTGGAAACACCATATATTTT.

This chain links TRBV13 with TRBJ1-1, with D perhaps TRBD1 (5 bases). Germline V gene lookup returns CDR1 PRHDT and CDR2 FYEKMQ (reference sequence). The germline V and J ends were trimmed by 6 bases and 2 bases, with 19 bases remaining between them. The CDR3 has 16 amino acids. The CDR3 sequence: CASRPRNDRVNTEAFF. As DNA, the CDR3 is TGTGCCAGCAGACCCCGGAACGACAGAGTAAACACTGAAGCTTTCTTT.

The chain couples TRBV15 to TRBJ2-1; perhaps TRBD2 as D (5 bases). The CDR3 has 15 amino acids. The germline V gene encodes CDR1 LNHNV and CDR2 YYDKDF (reference sequence). Trimming took 5 bases from V and 7 from J, leaving 18 bases between them. CDR3 sequence reads: CATSPIVEGSNEQFF. In DNA form, the CDR3 reads TGTGCCACCAGCCCCATTGTTGAGGGTTCGAATGAGCAGTTCTTC. Full variable domain (remainder filled in from reference TRBV15 and TRBJ2-1): DAMVIQNPRYQVTQFGKPVTLSCSQTLNHNVMYWYQQKSSQAPKLLFHYYDKDFNNEADTPDNFQSRRPNTSFCFLDIRSPGLGDTAMYLCATSPIVEGSNEQFFGPGTRLTVL.

J is TRBJ1-2 and V is TRBV6-6; no clear D gene. CDR1 is MNHNY and CDR2 is SVGAGI in the germline V gene (reference sequence). Trimming took 6 bases from V and 8 from J, leaving 25 bases between them. The CDR3 spans 16 residues. Here the CDR3 DNA reads TGTGCCAGCAGACCAAACGCGGGGTTGGTCTTAGGCGGCTACACCTTC. This gives the protein CASRPNAGLVLGGYTF.

This sequence joins TRBV7-9 and TRBJ1-4, with D uncertain. V gave up 5 bases and J gave up 8 bases, with 21 bases separating them. The CDR3 runs 16 residues. Looked up from germline, CDR1 is SEHNR and CDR2 is FQNEAQ (reference sequence). The CDR3 bases are TGTGCCAGCAGCCAACCTCCTGGGCAGTTGCGGGAAAAACTGTTTTTT. It codes for CASSQPPGQLREKLFF. Combining the CDR3 with reference TRBV7-9 and TRBJ1-4 gives the whole variable domain DTGVSQNPRHKITKRGQNVTFRCDPISEHNRLYWYRQTLGQGPEFLTYFQNEAQLEKSRLLSDRFSAERPKGSFSTLEIQRTEQGDSAMYLCASSQPPGQLREKLFFGSGTQLSVL.